The present T cell receptor (beta chain) was sequenced within a study of Graves' ophthalmopathy and Graves' hyperthyroidism. Study-level findings and limits: A 13-signature model separated ophthalmopathy from stable hyperthyroidism, reaching 87.88% sensitivity and 75% to 83% specificity cross-validated.

From RNA, the CDR3 regions of TCR beta chains were amplified and sequenced. RT-PCR with HTBI primers came first, then second-round multiplex PCR. TCRdb called the multiplex PCR reads again in MiXCR, with one record for every CDR3 protein. The table includes 650,000 to 900,000 distinct CDR3 sequences, roughly two fifths detected once. This clonotype has more than one count but fewer than ten. Its specificity is unknown. The CDR3 length is 13 residues. The trim removed 5 bases at V and 6 bases at J, leaving 3 bases unmatched. Looked up from germline, CDR1 is MGHDK and CDR2 is SYGVNS. The PBMCs were taken from around 9.1 ml of fresh peripheral blood.

This TCR was recovered from an adult man with Graves' ophthalmopathy. The sequenced sample consisted of peripheral blood. The gene calls are TRBV25-1 and TRBJ2-2, with 7 bases lining up with TRBD1. The CDR3 coding sequence is TGTGCCAGCAGTAACAGGGGCTCCGGGGAGCTGTTTTTT. It translates to CASSNRGSGELFF.